The 2 T cell receptor beta chains listed next were all sequenced from one sample in a study of PD-1 blockade in classical Hodgkin lymphoma. Profiled with immunoSEQ multiplex PCR; TCRdb holds only in-frame clones, not every one. The table shows roughly 20,000 clones, with nearly 75% occurring only once. After autologous stem cell transplantation all patients relapsed, and prior brentuximab vedotin exposure differed between cohorts. The sample was peripheral blood mononuclear cells (PBMCs), taken before the second cycle of nivolumab. These receptors all stem from a human donor with classical Hodgkin lymphoma.

The rearrangement uses TRBV28 and TRBJ2-3; 8 bases line up with TRBD2. CDR1 is MDHEN, CDR2 SYDVKM, per germline. V shed 2 bases, J shed 1 base, and the junction held 2 bases outside the gene matches. The CDR3 runs to 15 residues. The CDR3 bases are TGTGCCAGCAGTTTACCGACTAGCGGCACAGATACGCAGTATTTT. Translating gives CASSLPTSGTDTQYF.

V and J are TRBV5-1 and TRBJ2-1; tentatively, D is TRBD1 (6 bases). Trimming took 4 bases from V and 9 from J, leaving 26 bases between them. The CDR3 spans 17 residues. The germline V gene has CDR1 SGHRS and CDR2 YFSETQ. The CDR3 is CASSPGQGFASSGEQFF. The CDR3 DNA reads TGCGCCAGCAGCCCGGGGCAGGGGTTTGCCTCATCTGGTGAGCAGTTCTTC.